The 30 T cell receptor beta chains below were found in one sample sequenced in a study of regulatory T cells in long-lasting Graves disease. Indicated time point: newly diagnosed GD, antithyroid drugs for less than 3 months. RNA extracted from PBMCs served as the sequencing template. Both iRepertoire HTBI primers and Arm-PCR of CDR3 regions were used to build the TCR beta libraries. TCRdb passed the multiplex PCR reads through MiXCR, listing each CDR3 protein once. The sample consists of hundreds of thousands of distinct CDR3 sequences, 16% of them appearing once. These same data were also listed under a study on T cells in Graves' hyperthyroidism and ophthalmopathy.

Sample: peripheral blood mononuclear cells (PBMCs), taken at new diagnosis, from a patient treated with antithyroid drugs. The receptors shown here come from a woman aged 25 to 39 with Graves disease.

This clonotype was recorded a few times. CDR3 nucleotide sequence: TGTGCCAGCAGTGAAGCCCAATACTCCTACAATGAGCAGTTCTTC. Translating it yields CASSEAQYSYNEQFF. This chain uses TRBV6-2 or TRBV6-3 with TRBJ2-1; D not certain. This CDR3 spans 15 amino acids. Germline V gene sequence: CDR1 MNHEY, CDR2 SVGEGT. V was shortened by 5 bases and J by 0 bases, with 11 bases between the two germline ends.

This clonotype has only a few counts. The chain links TRBV5-4 to TRBJ2-3; D is possibly TRBD1 (6 bases). The germline gives CDR1 SGHNT, CDR2 YYREEE (reference sequence). V dropped 1 base and J dropped 1 base, with 10 bases sitting between them. CDR3 length: 15 residues. The CDR3 sequence: CASSLWYRGTDTQYF. The CDR3 coding sequence is TGTGCCAGCAGCTTGTGGTACAGGGGCACAGATACGCAGTATTTT. Variable domain in full (rest from reference TRBV5-4 and TRBJ2-3): ETGVTQSPTHLIKTRGQQVTLRCSSQSGHNTVSWYQQALGQGPQFIFQYYREEENGRGNFPPRFSGLQFPNYSSELNVNALELDDSALYLCASSLWYRGTDTQYFGPGTRLTVL.

This clonotype was counted ten times or more. The chain couples TRBV10-3 to TRBJ1-4; D is perhaps TRBD1 (6 bases). Trimming shortened V by 4 bases and J by 6 bases, and 9 bases separated the two germline ends. This CDR3 is built from 13 residues. The germline gives CDR1 ENHRY, CDR2 SYGVKD. The CDR3 DNA follows: TGTGCCATCAGTGGGACAGCTGATGAAAAACTGTTTTTT. It specifies CAISGTADEKLFF.

Notes on this clonotype: A read error likely explains this, since a far larger clone differs by one base. The V and J genes are TRBV11-3 and TRBJ2-1, with D tentatively TRBD2 (6 bases). The V gene lost 0 bases and the J gene lost 10 bases, with 16 bases spanning the gap. The CDR3 runs to 15 residues. Germline V gives CDR1 SGHNT, CDR2 YENEEA. The CDR3 sequence: CASSLDSGLHAEQFF. The CDR3 region has the DNA TGTGCCAGCAGCTTAGATTCGGGACTTCACGCCGAGCAGTTCTTC.

This chain joins TRBV7-8 and TRBJ2-5; D is possibly TRBD2 (6 bases). Trimming cost V 2 bases and J 7 bases, with 14 bases left between them. CDR1 is SGHVS and CDR2 is FQNEAQ in the germline V gene. The CDR3 totals 14 residues. CDR3 nucleotides: TGTGCCAGCAGCTTACCCCGGGGGTCCCGGACCCAGTACTTC. Translating gives CASSLPRGSRTQYF. The full variable domain, rest sourced from reference TRBV7-8 and TRBJ2-5, is GAGVSQSPRYKVAKRGQDVALRCDPISGHVSLFWYQQALGQGPEFLTYFQNEAQLDKSGLPSDRFFAERPEGSVSTLKIQRTQQEDSAVYLCASSLPRGSRTQYFGPGTRLLVL.

This clonotype was counted ten times or more. The chain is built from TRBV7-2 and TRBJ2-5; D is ambiguous. Germline lookup yields CDR1 SGHTA and CDR2 FQGNSA. The CDR3 consists of 13 residues. V was cut by 8 bases and J by 2 bases, with 12 bases left in between. CDR3 nucleotide sequence: TGTGCCAGCCGCAATCGGCTACAAGAGACCCAGTACTTC. It specifies CASRNRLQETQYF.

This clonotype was detected many times. The CDR3 sequence is CSASWPYGDTQYF. The CDR3 DNA reads TGCAGTGCTAGTTGGCCATACGGAGATACGCAGTATTTT. The chain couples TRBV20-1 to TRBJ2-3; D uncertain. Germline V gene lookup returns CDR1 DFQATT and CDR2 SNEGSKA (reference sequence). V was cut by 3 bases and J by 5 bases, with 12 bases left in between. The length of the CDR3 is 13 residues.

This clonotype has only a few counts. This chain joins TRBV19 and TRBJ2-3, with D tentatively TRBD1 (5 bases). The germline gives CDR1 LNHDA, CDR2 SQIVND (reference sequence). Trimming shortened V by 4 bases and J by 0 bases, and 8 bases separated the two germline ends. This CDR3 is built from 14 residues. CDR3 in DNA: TGTGCCAGTAGTACAGCAGGGAGCACAGATACGCAGTATTTT. It translates to CASSTAGSTDTQYF.

This chain links TRBV28 with TRBJ2-2; TRBD1 matches 9 bases. The CDR3 is made up of 17 amino acids. Germline assignment: CDR1 MDHEN and CDR2 SYDVKM. The V gene end was trimmed by 6 bases and the J gene end by 1 base; junction bases not matched to a gene: 9. CDR3 sequence reads: CASRSIPGQGNTGELFF. The CDR3 DNA is TGTGCCAGCAGATCCATACCGGGACAGGGGAACACCGGGGAGCTGTTTTTT.

The sample holds many counts of this clonotype. The V and J genes are TRBV2 and TRBJ2-7, with D perhaps given as TRBD1 or TRBD2 (5 bases each). The CDR3 runs 14 residues. CDR1 and CDR2 (germline): SNHLY, FYNNEI. V lost 8 bases and J 2 bases, leaving 16 bases between the germline ends. The CDR3 bases are TGTGCCAGCGCCGGGGACGAAGGGGCCTACGAGCAGTACTTC. Translating gives CASAGDEGAYEQYF.

The chain is built from TRBV9 and TRBJ2-1; unclear D gene. Germline loops: CDR1 SGDLS, CDR2 YYNGEE. CDR3 length equals 16 residues. Trimming took off 0 bases at V and 3 bases at J, with 13 bases between the two ends. The CDR3 region is CASSVGVGPGYNEQFF. CDR3 DNA: TGTGCCAGCAGCGTAGGTGTCGGCCCGGGCTACAATGAGCAGTTCTTC.

The chain carries TRBV5-1 and TRBJ2-3; weak D call: TRBD2 (6 bases). The CDR3 is 14 residues long. The germline V gene has CDR1 SGHRS and CDR2 YFSETQ. The V end lost 2 bases, the J end lost 5 bases, and 12 bases lay between the germline ends. DNA for the CDR3: TGCGCCAGCAGCTTAGGGACTGATCGAGATACGCAGTATTTT. It yields the protein CASSLGTDRDTQYF.

The rearrangement joins TRBV19 to TRBJ2-7, with 8 nucleotides matching TRBD1. The J segment lost 7 bases and the V segment lost 5 bases, leaving 10 bases of the junction unmatched. The CDR3 covers 14 residues. Germline loops: CDR1 LNHDA, CDR2 SQIVND (reference sequence). This CDR3 reads CASSRLTGVGEQYF. The DNA of the CDR3 is TGTGCCAGTAGTCGTCTGACAGGGGTTGGGGAGCAGTACTTC.

This clonotype was picked up a small number of times. The junction departs from germline at one end; a sequencing error may be responsible. The gene calls are TRBV5-1 and TRBJ2-7, with D tentatively TRBD1 (5 bases). CDR3 length: 15 amino acids. Germline assignment: CDR1 SGHRS and CDR2 YFSETQ. The CDR3 coding sequence is TGTGTCAGCAGCTTAGGAACAGGATCCGTGAGCGAGCAGTACTTC. This sequence encodes CVSSLGTGSVSEQYF.

This clonotype was seen a handful of times. This sequence joins TRBV2 and TRBJ2-5; TRBD2 is a possible D gene (5 bases). Looked up from germline, CDR1 is SNHLY and CDR2 is FYNNEI. The germline V and J ends were trimmed by 8 bases and 3 bases, with 22 bases remaining between them. The CDR3 extends over 16 amino acids. The CDR3 DNA follows: TGTGCCAGCTGCAGAACAGCGGCAAGCGGTAAAGAGACCCAGTACTTC. Protein: CASCRTAASGKETQYF.

This clonotype has at least ten counts. The gene calls are TRBV24-1 and TRBJ1-1; the match to TRBD1 covers 11 bases. J gave up 4 bases and V 2 bases, and 2 bases lay outside the gene matches. The CDR3 is 15 amino acids. Germline V gene sequence: CDR1 KGHDR, CDR2 SFDVKD. Written as DNA, the CDR3 is TGTGCCACCAGTGATTCCGGGACAGGGGGCACTGAAGCTTTCTTT. It is translated as CATSDSGTGGTEAFF.

The chain joins TRBV5-8 to TRBJ1-3; D is unclear. Looked up from germline, CDR1 is SGHTS and CDR2 is YDEGEE. Trimming left V 4 bases short and J 8 bases short, with 19 bases between. The CDR3 is made up of 15 amino acids. The CDR3 nucleotides are TGTGCCAGCAGCGGGTCGGGCCAGGTTGGGGACACCATATATTTT. Encoded protein: CASSGSGQVGDTIYF.

This chain joins TRBV29-1 and TRBJ1-4, with D hard to call. V shed 4 bases and J shed 8 bases, with 8 bases lying between them. Germline CDR1 is SQVTM and CDR2 is ANQGSEA. The CDR3 runs to 11 residues. This CDR3 is CSVGDEEKLFF. The CDR3 nucleotides read TGCAGCGTTGGAGATGAAGAAAAACTGTTTTTT.

Ten or more counts support this clonotype. The gene calls are TRBV2 and TRBJ2-3; no firm D call. Germline V gene data show CDR1 as SNHLY and CDR2 as FYNNEI. The ends were cut back, 7 bases at V and 6 bases at J, with 11 bases in the middle. The CDR3 has 12 residues. The CDR3 nucleotides read TGTGCCAGCAAGGGTAGTCGTGATACGCAGTATTTT. Translated, it gives CASKGSRDTQYF.

This clonotype was counted many times. This chain joins TRBV12-3 or TRBV12-4 and TRBJ2-3, with a tentative D call TRBD1 (5 bases). This CDR3 region has 14 residues. V gave up 2 bases and J gave up 10 bases, with 16 bases separating them. CDR3 in DNA: TGTGCCAGCAGTTTAAAGGGGCGTTTGTTTCCGCAGTATTTT. Its translation is CASSLKGRLFPQYF.

V is TRBV19 and J is TRBJ2-1; no clear D. CDR1 and CDR2 from the germline V gene are LNHDA and SQIVND (reference sequence). This CDR3 is built from 13 residues. V dropped 1 base and J dropped 12 bases, with 13 bases sitting between them. CDR3 DNA: TGTGCCAGTAGTATAGTGGGCGGAGAGATGCAGTTCTTC. Its protein is CASSIVGGEMQFF.

The J gene is TRBJ2-2, the V gene TRBV12-5; TRBD2 is a possible D gene (5 bases). V was trimmed by 1 base and J by 5 bases, leaving 8 bases between them. This CDR3 comprises 14 residues. Per germline, CDR1 LGHNT and CDR2 FRNRAP. The CDR3 coding sequence is TGTGCTAGTGGTTTGGGAGCGGAGACCGGGGAGCTGTTTTTT. Translated: CASGLGAETGELFF. Complete variable domain (other parts from reference TRBV12-5 and TRBJ2-2): DARVTQTPRHKVTEMGQEVTMRCQPILGHNTVFWYRQTMMQGLELLAYFRNRAPLDDSGMPKDRFSAEMPDATLATLKIQPSEPRDSAVYFCASGLGAETGELFFGEGSRLTVL.

This clonotype came up a few times. This rearrangement joins TRBV12-3 or TRBV12-4 to TRBJ2-1, with TRBD2 as a possible D gene (7 bases). Trimming took off 5 bases at V and 5 bases at J, with 16 bases between the two ends. This CDR3 region has 15 residues. CDR3 sequence reads: CASSPRTRGDNEQFF. The CDR3 nucleotides are TGTGCCAGCAGTCCTAGGACTAGGGGGGACAATGAGCAGTTCTTC.

This clonotype was observed at least ten times. This chain links TRBV24-1 with TRBJ2-1; D remains unclear. Germline V lookup: CDR1 KGHDR, CDR2 SFDVKD. V was pared by 2 bases and J by 7 bases, with 11 bases between. This CDR3 spans 14 amino acids. CDR3 coding DNA: TGTGCCACCAGTGATTCCCCGAGAGAGAATGAGCAGTTCTTC. This translates into CATSDSPRENEQFF.

At least ten counts were recorded for this clonotype. J is TRBJ2-7 and V is TRBV28; 9 nucleotides match TRBD2. The V gene end was trimmed by 3 bases and the J gene end by 4 bases; junction bases not matched to a gene: 7. The CDR3 is made up of 15 amino acids. Germline assignment: CDR1 MDHEN and CDR2 SYDVKM. CDR3 sequence reads: CASSFRLAGPYEQYF. Here the CDR3 DNA reads TGTGCCAGCAGTTTTCGCCTAGCGGGGCCTTACGAGCAGTACTTC.

The chain employs TRBV5-1 and TRBJ2-7; TRBD2 agrees at 7 bases. The germline gives CDR1 SGHRS, CDR2 YFSETQ. V shed 1 base, J shed 2 bases, and the junction held 9 bases outside the gene matches. The CDR3 spans 16 residues. CDR3 sequence (DNA): TGCGCCAGCAGCTTGTGGTCAGCGGGGAAACCCTACGAGCAGTACTTC. Protein sequence: CASSLWSAGKPYEQYF.

The sample holds many counts of this clonotype. The J gene is TRBJ2-1, the V gene TRBV5-5, with 8 positions matching TRBD2. Looked up from germline, CDR1 is SGHKS and CDR2 is YYEKEE (reference sequence). This CDR3 contains 16 residues. J lost 8 bases, V lost 0 bases, and 10 bases had no gene match. The DNA of the CDR3 is TGTGCCAGCAGCTTGGCTAGGCGGGAGGTCTCGGATGAGCAGTTCTTC. Translating it yields CASSLARREVSDEQFF.

Many counts were recorded for this clonotype. The V call is TRBV28, the J call TRBJ2-1; the D is unclear. The CDR3 covers 11 residues. CDR1 and CDR2 from the germline V gene are MDHEN and SYDVKM. Trimming shortened V by 8 bases and J by 6 bases, and 8 bases separated the two germline ends. CDR3 region: CASGRFNEQFF. CDR3 coding DNA: TGTGCCAGCGGCAGATTCAATGAGCAGTTCTTC.

The chain links TRBV27 to TRBJ1-2; D is uncertain. V was clipped by 0 bases and J by 4 bases, with 15 bases between them. Per germline, CDR1 MNHEY and CDR2 SMNVEV (reference sequence). The CDR3 loop spans 16 amino acids. The CDR3 DNA follows: TGTGCCAGCAGTTTATCGGGAGCGGGTGATGCCTATGGCTACACCTTC. Translation gives CASSLSGAGDAYGYTF.

This clonotype turned up a few times. The J gene is TRBJ1-3, the V gene TRBV20-1, with a weak D call TRBD1 (5 bases). Trimming shortened V by 2 bases and J by 3 bases, and 11 bases separated the two germline ends. Germline CDR1 is DFQATT and CDR2 is SNEGSKA (reference sequence). The CDR3 totals 14 residues. The CDR3 DNA reads as TGCAGTGCTAGAAGGCAGGGAATTGGAAACACCATATATTTT. Translation gives CSARRQGIGNTIYF.